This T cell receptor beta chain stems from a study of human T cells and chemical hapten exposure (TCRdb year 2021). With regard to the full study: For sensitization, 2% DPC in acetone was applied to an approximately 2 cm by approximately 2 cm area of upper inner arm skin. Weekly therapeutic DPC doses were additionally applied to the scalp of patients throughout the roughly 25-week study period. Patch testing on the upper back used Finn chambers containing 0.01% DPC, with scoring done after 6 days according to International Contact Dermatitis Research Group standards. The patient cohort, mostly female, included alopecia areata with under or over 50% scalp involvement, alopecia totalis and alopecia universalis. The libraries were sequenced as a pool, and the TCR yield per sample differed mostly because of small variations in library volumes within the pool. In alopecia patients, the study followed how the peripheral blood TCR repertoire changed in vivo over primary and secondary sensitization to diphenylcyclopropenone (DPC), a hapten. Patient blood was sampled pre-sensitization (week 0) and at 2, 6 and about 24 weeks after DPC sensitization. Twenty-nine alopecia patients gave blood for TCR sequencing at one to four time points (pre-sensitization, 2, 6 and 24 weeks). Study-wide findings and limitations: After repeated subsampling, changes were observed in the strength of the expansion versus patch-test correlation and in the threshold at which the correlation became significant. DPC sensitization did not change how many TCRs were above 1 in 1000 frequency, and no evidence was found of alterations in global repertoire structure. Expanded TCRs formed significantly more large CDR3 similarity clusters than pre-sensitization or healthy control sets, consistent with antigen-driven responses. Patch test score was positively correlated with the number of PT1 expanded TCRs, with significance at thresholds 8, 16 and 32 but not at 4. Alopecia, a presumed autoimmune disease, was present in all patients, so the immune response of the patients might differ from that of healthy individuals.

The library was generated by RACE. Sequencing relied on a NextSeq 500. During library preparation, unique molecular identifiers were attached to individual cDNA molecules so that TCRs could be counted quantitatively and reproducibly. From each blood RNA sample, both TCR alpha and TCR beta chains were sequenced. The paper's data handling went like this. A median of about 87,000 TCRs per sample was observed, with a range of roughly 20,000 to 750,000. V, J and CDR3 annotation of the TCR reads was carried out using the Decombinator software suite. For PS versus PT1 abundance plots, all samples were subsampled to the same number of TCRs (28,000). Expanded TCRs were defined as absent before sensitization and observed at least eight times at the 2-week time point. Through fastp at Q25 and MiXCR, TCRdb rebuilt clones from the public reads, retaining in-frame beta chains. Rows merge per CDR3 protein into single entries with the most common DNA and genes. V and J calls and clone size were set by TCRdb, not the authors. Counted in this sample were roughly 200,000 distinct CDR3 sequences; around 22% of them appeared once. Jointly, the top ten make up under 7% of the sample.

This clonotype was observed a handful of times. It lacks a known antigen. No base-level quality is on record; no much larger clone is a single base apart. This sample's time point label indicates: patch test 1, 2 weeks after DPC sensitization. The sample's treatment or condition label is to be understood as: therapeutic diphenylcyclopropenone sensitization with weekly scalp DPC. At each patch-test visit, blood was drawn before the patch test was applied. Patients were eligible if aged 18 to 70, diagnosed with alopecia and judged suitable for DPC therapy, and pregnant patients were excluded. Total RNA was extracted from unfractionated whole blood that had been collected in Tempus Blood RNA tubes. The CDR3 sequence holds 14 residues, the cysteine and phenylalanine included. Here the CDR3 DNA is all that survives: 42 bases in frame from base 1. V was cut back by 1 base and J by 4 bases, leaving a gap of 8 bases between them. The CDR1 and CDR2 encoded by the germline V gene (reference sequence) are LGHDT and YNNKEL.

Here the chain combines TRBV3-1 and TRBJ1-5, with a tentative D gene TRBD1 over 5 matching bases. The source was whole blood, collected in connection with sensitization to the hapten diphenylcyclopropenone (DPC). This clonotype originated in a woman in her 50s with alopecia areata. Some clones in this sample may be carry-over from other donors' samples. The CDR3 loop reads CASSQGGLNQPQHF. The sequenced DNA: TGTGCCAGCAGCCAAGGGGGGTTGAATCAGCCCCAGCATTTT.